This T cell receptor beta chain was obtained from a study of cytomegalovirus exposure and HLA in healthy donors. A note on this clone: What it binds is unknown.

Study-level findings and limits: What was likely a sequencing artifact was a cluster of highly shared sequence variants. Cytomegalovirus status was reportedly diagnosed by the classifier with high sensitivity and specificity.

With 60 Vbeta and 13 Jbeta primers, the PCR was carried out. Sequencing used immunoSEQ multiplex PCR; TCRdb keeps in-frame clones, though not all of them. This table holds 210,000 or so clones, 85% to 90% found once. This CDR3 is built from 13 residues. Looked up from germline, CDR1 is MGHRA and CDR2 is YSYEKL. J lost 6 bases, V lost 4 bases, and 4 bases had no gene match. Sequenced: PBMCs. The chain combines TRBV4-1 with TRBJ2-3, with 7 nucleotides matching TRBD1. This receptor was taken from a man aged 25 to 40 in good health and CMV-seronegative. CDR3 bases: TGCGCCAGCAGCCCGGACAGGCGGGATACGCAGTATTTT. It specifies CASSPDRRDTQYF.